These 20 T cell receptor beta chains came from one sample sequenced in a study of technical replicates of blood from several donors (dated by TCRdb to 2015 to 2018). Library preparation used the immunoSEQ multiplex PCR assay. Drawn from immuneACCESS, this table holds only the in-frame rearrangements with V and J called that TCRdb kept. Clones are partly lost; checked studies trace under half to an unresolved V gene and leave the rest unexplained. The sample table holds 55,000 to 75,000 clones, of which just under 95% were seen once. The top ten hold around 2.9% of the sample. Sequences were obtained from PBMCs. The origin of the receptors is a human donor in good health. Some clones in this sample may be carry-over from other donors' samples.

The chain uses TRBV5-6 and TRBJ1-1; perhaps TRBD1 as D (6 bases). Germline lookup yields CDR1 SGHDT and CDR2 YYEEEE. The CDR3 is 17 amino acids. Trimming removed 4 bases at V and 0 bases at J, with 19 bases between. The CDR3 spells CASSRRTERTMNTEAFF. The CDR3 DNA reads as TGTGCCAGCAGCCGAAGGACAGAAAGAACAATGAACACTGAAGCTTTCTTT. Drawing the rest from reference TRBV5-6 and TRBJ1-1, the complete variable domain is DAGVTQSPTHLIKTRGQQVTLRCSPKSGHDTVSWYQQALGQGPQFIFQYYEEEERQRGNFPDRFSGHQFPNYSSELNVNALLLGDSALYLCASSRRTERTMNTEAFFGQGTRLTVV.

The chain couples TRBV7-6 to TRBJ2-7, with D maybe TRBD2 (5 bases). The germline CDR1 and CDR2 sequences are SGHVS and FNYEAQ. V shed 4 bases and J shed 4 bases, with 17 bases lying between them. The CDR3 runs to 15 residues. DNA of the CDR3: TGTGCCAGCAGCTCCCCAGGTCGAGGGAGTTACGAGCAGTACTTC. The encoded protein is CASSSPGRGSYEQYF.

This chain connects TRBV25-1 to TRBJ2-1, with 7 positions matching TRBD2. Per germline, CDR1 MGHDK and CDR2 SYGVNS. The CDR3 contains 15 residues. Losses at the gene ends were 1 base for V and 10 bases for J; bases not matched to a gene: 10. Here the CDR3 DNA reads TGTGCCAGCAGTGAATGGGCGGGAGAAGGTTACGAGCAGTTCTTC. It is translated as CASSEWAGEGYEQFF.

The V and J genes are TRBV7-8 and TRBJ2-2, with 10 bases lining up with TRBD2. The CDR3 contains 17 residues. In germline, CDR1 is SGHVS, CDR2 FQNEAQ. V was pared by 5 bases and J by 6 bases, with 12 bases of the junction left unmatched. DNA for the CDR3: TGTGCCAGCAGCGGGGCTAGCGGGAGCCTCCGGGCCGGGGAGCTGTTTTTT. Protein product: CASSGASGSLRAGELFF.

CDR3 sequence reads: CASSPDGGAAQYF. As DNA, the CDR3 is TGTGCCAGCAGCCCGGATGGGGGGGCCGCGCAGTACTTC. This chain links TRBV7-2 with TRBJ2-7; D possibly corresponds to TRBD2 (7 bases). Germline CDR1 is SGHTA and CDR2 is FQGNSA. CDR3 length equals 13 residues. V gave up 5 bases and J gave up 9 bases, with 17 bases separating them.

V and J are TRBV2 and TRBJ1-5; maybe TRBD1 (6 bases). From germline, CDR1 is SNHLY and CDR2 FYNNEI. This CDR3 has 15 residues. With 3 bases removed from V and 1 base from J, the gap between germline ends came to 10 bases. CDR3 DNA: TGTGCCAGCAGTGAGGCCAGGGGAAGCAATCAGCCCCAGCATTTT. Translation: CASSEARGSNQPQHF.

V and J are TRBV2 and TRBJ2-4; 10 bases align to TRBD1. This CDR3 contains 16 residues. The V and J ends lost 6 bases and 6 bases, in that order; junction bases with no gene match: 11. The germline CDR1 and CDR2 sequences are SNHLY and FYNNEI. CDR3 residues: CASSTPGQGYVNIQYF. The DNA of the CDR3 is TGTGCCAGCAGCACCCCGGGACAGGGGTACGTAAACATTCAGTACTTC.

The V and J genes are TRBV4-3 and TRBJ2-2; maybe TRBD2 (5 bases). Trimming stripped 4 bases from V and 3 bases from J, with 15 bases between. The CDR3 loop spans 16 amino acids. Germline loops: CDR1 LGHNA, CDR2 YSLEER. The CDR3, as DNA: TGCGCCAGCAGCCTTCGGCTAGCCGACCACACCGGGGAGCTGTTTTTT. This codes for CASSLRLADHTGELFF.

This clone was seen just once. This rearrangement joins TRBV19 to TRBJ2-2; 10 bases agree with TRBD1. Germline V lookup: CDR1 LNHDA, CDR2 SQIVND (reference sequence). The CDR3 contains 15 residues. J was trimmed by 2 bases and V by 9 bases; bases with no gene match: 6. CDR3 amino acids: CASAGTGVNTGELFF. In nucleotides, the CDR3 is TGTGCCAGCGCCGGGACAGGGGTTAACACCGGGGAGCTGTTTTTT.

The chain uses TRBV9 and TRBJ2-3, with 9 bases identical to TRBD2. After removal of 4 bases from V and 5 bases from J, the junction contained 8 bases not matched to a gene. The germline V gene has CDR1 SGDLS and CDR2 YYNGEE. The CDR3 is 15 amino acids. The CDR3 coding sequence is TGTGCCAGCAGCCTTAGCGGGAGTCGGGGAGATACGCAGTATTTT. Its translation is CASSLSGSRGDTQYF.

The rearrangement uses TRBV4-2 and TRBJ1-1; D is possibly TRBD1 (6 bases). Trimming pared 2 bases from V and 0 bases from J, leaving 10 bases between. The CDR3 consists of 15 residues. In germline, CDR1 is LGHNA, CDR2 YNFKEQ. The CDR3 nucleotides read TGTGCCAGCAGCCAAACCGGGACACTGAACACTGAAGCTTTCTTT. It translates to CASSQTGTLNTEAFF.

The chain carries TRBV7-9 and TRBJ1-1; no clear D gene. The CDR3 runs 12 residues. Trimming left V 5 bases short and J 7 bases short, with 11 bases between. Per the germline V gene, CDR1 is SEHNR and CDR2 is FQNEAQ (reference sequence). The CDR3 reads CASSPPYGEAFF. The DNA for the CDR3 is TGTGCCAGCAGCCCCCCCTACGGTGAAGCTTTCTTT.

The J gene is TRBJ2-5, the V gene TRBV18; 10 bases are a match to TRBD2. V lost 3 bases, J lost 1 base, and 2 bases stayed unmatched. Germline V gene lookup returns CDR1 KGHSH and CDR2 LQKENI. The CDR3 is 15 amino acids. CDR3 region: CASSPGLALQETQYF. CDR3 nucleotide sequence: TGTGCCAGCTCACCGGGACTAGCGCTCCAAGAGACCCAGTACTTC. The variable domain in full, completed from reference TRBV18 and TRBJ2-5, reads NAGVMQNPRHLVRRRGQEARLRCSPMKGHSHVYWYRQLPEEGLKFMVYLQKENIIDESGMPKERFSAEFPKEGPSILRIQQVVRGDSAAYFCASSPGLALQETQYFGPGTRLLVL.

This chain joins TRBV18 and TRBJ1-2; 10 positions match TRBD1. Germline CDR1 KGHSH, CDR2 LQKENI. CDR3 size: 16 residues. After removal of 3 bases from V and 1 base from J, the junction contained 5 bases not matched to a gene. This CDR3 is CASSPSWDRGNYGYTF. The CDR3 nucleotides are TGTGCCAGCTCACCCTCGTGGGACAGGGGTAACTATGGCTACACCTTC.

The J gene is TRBJ2-7, the V gene TRBV6-1, with TRBD1 identical over 8 bases. The CDR3 sequence is 14 residues long. The J segment lost 0 bases and the V segment lost 7 bases, leaving 5 bases of the junction unmatched. Germline CDR1 reads MNHNS; CDR2 reads SASEGT. The CDR3 loop reads CASIRDRSSYEQYF. CDR3 nucleotide sequence: TGTGCCAGCATCCGGGACAGGAGCTCCTACGAGCAGTACTTC.

The chain couples TRBV4-2 to TRBJ2-1; TRBD2 matches 11 bases. From germline, CDR1 is LGHNA and CDR2 YNFKEQ. V shed 3 bases and J 4 bases; nucleotides not matched to a gene: 8. The CDR3 covers 17 residues. The chain's CDR3 is CASSQAHSGGAYNEQFF. The DNA for the CDR3 is TGTGCCAGCAGCCAGGCCCATAGCGGGGGGGCTTACAATGAGCAGTTCTTC.

A few counts support this clone. The chain employs TRBV2 and TRBJ2-2; 10 nucleotides agree with TRBD1. Trimming removed 4 bases from V and 0 bases from J; junction bases left unmatched: 2. CDR1 and CDR2 (germline): SNHLY, FYNNEI. The CDR3 sequence is 16 residues long. CDR3 sequence reads: CASSGDRGPNTGELFF. In DNA form, the CDR3 reads TGTGCCAGCAGTGGTGACAGGGGGCCGAACACCGGGGAGCTGTTTTTT.

This chain connects TRBV5-1 to TRBJ2-1, with D perhaps TRBD1 (5 bases). The V and J ends lost 3 bases and 9 bases respectively, with 13 bases between them. Germline V lookup: CDR1 SGHRS, CDR2 YFSETQ. There are 13 residues in the CDR3. This chain's CDR3 is CASSWTQGSEQFF. CDR3 in DNA: TGCGCCAGCAGCTGGACCCAGGGCAGTGAGCAGTTCTTC. Together with reference TRBV5-1 and TRBJ2-1, the CDR3 gives the full variable domain: KAGVTQTPRYLIKTRGQQVTLSCSPISGHRSVSWYQQTPGQGLQFLFEYFSETQRNKGNFPGRFSGRQFSNSRSEMNVSTLELGDSALYLCASSWTQGSEQFFGPGTRLTVL.

The chain employs TRBV30 and TRBJ1-2; 7 nucleotides align to TRBD1. The CDR3 consists of 14 residues. Germline trimming cut 4 bases from V and 4 bases from J; bases unmatched to any gene: 9. The germline gives CDR1 GTSNPN, CDR2 SVGIG (reference sequence). CDR3 loop: CAWIRQGHLYGYTF. The DNA for the CDR3 is TGTGCCTGGATTAGACAGGGCCACCTCTATGGCTACACCTTC.

The CDR3 bases are TGTGCCAGCAGCTACTTAGGGACTAGCGGGAGTGGAGAGCAGTTCTTC. Protein: CASSYLGTSGSGEQFF. V gene TRBV7-2 combines with J gene TRBJ2-1; 14 nucleotides match TRBD2. Germline loops: CDR1 SGHTA, CDR2 FQGNSA. With 4 bases clipped from V and 10 bases from J, the junction kept 9 bases outside the gene matches. This CDR3 spans 16 amino acids.